This TCR beta chain was documented in a study of cytomegalovirus exposure and HLA in healthy donors. This clone was seen more than once but under ten times. The data were produced by immunoSEQ multiplex PCR, yet TCRdb's version contains in-frame clones alone and is incomplete. The sample shows about 50,000 clones, 93% of them seen only once. The sequence came from a woman aged 18-30 years in good health and CMV-seropositive. Sequencing input: PBMCs.

The CDR3 here is CSVEGSQGARYVTQYF. The CDR3 DNA is TGCAGCGTTGAAGGTAGTCAGGGGGCGCGGTATGTGACCCAGTACTTC. The chain joins TRBV29-1 to TRBJ2-5; 8 nucleotides agree with TRBD1. Germline V gene sequence: CDR1 SQVTM, CDR2 ANQGSEA. V was pared by 1 base and J by 7 bases, with 14 bases of the junction left unmatched. This CDR3 spans 16 amino acids.